This T cell receptor beta chain stems from a study of blood T cell repertoires in COVID-19. The germline V gene has CDR1 SGDLS and CDR2 YYNGEE. CDR3 length: 13 residues. The V end was cut by 1 base, the J end by 6 bases, with 7 bases between. The method was immunoSEQ multiplex PCR; TCRdb's version includes in-frame clones alone and lacks a portion of them. The profile shows over 200,000 clones, 75% to 90% of them singletons. The TCR originated in a man younger than 45 who had recovered from COVID-19. The sequencing sample was made of PBMCs or T cells enriched from blood (not recorded which). The V and J genes are TRBV9 and TRBJ2-2; D not certain. The CDR3 region has the DNA TGTGCCAGCAGCGTAAGTTCGGCCGGGGAGCTGTTTTTT. It yields the protein CASSVSSAGELFF.